This T cell receptor (beta chain) appears in the sequencing data of a study of CD8 T cells in ankylosing spondylitis. This clonotype was seen more than once but under ten times. Antigen: not known. CDR3 length equals 15 residues. The V end lost 4 bases, the J end lost 1 base, and 10 bases lay between the germline ends. Germline-derived CDR1 and CDR2 are MGHDK and SYGVNS. Quantitative 5'-RACE was performed with molecular barcodes, and it yielded the TCR beta libraries. MiXCR, run by TCRdb on the 5' RACE reads, gives a single entry per CDR3 protein. The sample carries about 390,000 distinct CDR3 sequences, about a fifth recorded once. Study results and caveats: Blood of patients with ankylosing spondylitis appeared to be characterized by a TCR beta motif of about eight highly homologous variants. Disease-linked clones had a CD8+ phenotype and relatively low frequency in peripheral blood. Certain motif variants had earlier appeared in reactive arthritis synovial fluid and blood. Reportedly, significant enrichment of disease-linked clones occurred in matched ankylosing spondylitis synovial fluid.

The V gene is TRBV25-1, the J gene TRBJ2-2; D gene ambiguous. The TCR was taken from a male donor with ankylosing spondylitis. Input material: blood, either unsorted or a sorted T cell fraction (not recorded which). Here the CDR3 reads CASSGSPQNTGELFF. The CDR3 region has the DNA TGTGCCAGCAGTGGGTCGCCTCAGAACACCGGGGAGCTGTTTTTT.